The 13 T cell receptor beta chains below all came from one sample that was sequenced in a study of cytomegalovirus exposure and HLA in healthy donors. The PCR used 60 Vbeta and 13 Jbeta primers. Profiling relied on immunoSEQ multiplex PCR, and the TCRdb table lists in-frame clones only, not all of them. The sample shows roughly 150,000 clones, 50% to 75% of them seen only once. Material for sequencing was PBMCs. Every receptor here comes from a woman in her twenties or thirties in good health and CMV-seropositive.

V usage is TRBV30 and J usage is TRBJ1-3; tentatively, D is TRBD1 (6 bases). Trimming took off 4 bases at V and 1 base at J, with 26 bases between the two ends. Germline V gene lookup returns CDR1 GTSNPN and CDR2 SVGIG (reference sequence). The CDR3 sequence is 19 residues long. In DNA form, the CDR3 reads TGTGCCTGGAACCCACGGACAGCGACGGGACGGGATTCTGGAAACACCATATATTTT. The encoded protein is CAWNPRTATGRDSGNTIYF.

This chain uses TRBV25-1 with TRBJ1-2, with 11 bases matching TRBD1. Germline values: CDR1 MGHDK, CDR2 SYGVNS. J gave up 8 bases and V 7 bases, and 15 bases lay outside the gene matches. The CDR3 totals 16 residues. CDR3 sequence (DNA): TGTGCCAGCACCGCCCCCGGGACAGGGGGGAGAGGGGGCTACACCTTC. Its translation is CASTAPGTGGRGGYTF.

V is TRBV11-3 and J is TRBJ2-1; 7 bases are shared with TRBD2. The CDR3 is made up of 16 amino acids. Looked up from germline, CDR1 is SGHNT and CDR2 is YENEEA. The trim removed 0 bases at V and 8 bases at J, leaving 10 bases unmatched. The CDR3 nucleotides read TGTGCCAGCAGCTTAGAACCTCGGCGGGGGATGGATGAGCAGTTCTTC. Translated, it gives CASSLEPRRGMDEQFF.

The CDR3 here is CASSLVGAGANEKLFF. The CDR3 nucleotides are TGTGCCAGCAGCCTTGTGGGGGCGGGGGCTAATGAAAAACTGTTTTTT. The chain uses TRBV28 and TRBJ1-4, with D perhaps matching TRBD1 (6 bases). CDR3 length: 16 amino acids. In germline, CDR1 is MDHEN, CDR2 SYDVKM. V lost 6 bases and J lost 3, with 17 bases in between.

This rearrangement joins TRBV10-3 to TRBJ1-2, with TRBD1 as a possible D gene (6 bases). Germline V gene sequence: CDR1 ENHRY, CDR2 SYGVKD. The germline V and J ends were trimmed by 5 bases and 4 bases, with 17 bases remaining between them. The CDR3 runs 15 residues. CDR3 in DNA: TGTGCCATCAGTTTTCAGGGGTCAACCTCCTATGGCTACACCTTC. Its translation: CAISFQGSTSYGYTF.

J is TRBJ2-1 and V is TRBV9, with D possibly TRBD2 on 5 matching bases. In germline, CDR1 is SGDLS, CDR2 YYNGEE. V was cut by 6 bases and J by 0 bases, with 13 bases left in between. The CDR3 is made up of 15 amino acids. The CDR3 loop is CASTLAAGSYNEQFF. In DNA, the CDR3 is TGTGCCAGCACCTTGGCGGCGGGCTCCTACAATGAGCAGTTCTTC.

The rearrangement links TRBV27 to TRBJ2-7; TRBD2 agrees at 7 bases. This CDR3 comprises 13 residues. V trimming: 6 bases; J trimming: 4 bases; junction bases outside the gene matches: 6. Germline CDR1 MNHEY, CDR2 SMNVEV (reference sequence). The CDR3 spells CASRGGDKYEQYF. CDR3 in DNA: TGTGCCAGCAGGGGGGGGGATAAGTACGAGCAGTACTTC.

This clone was seen just once. The gene calls are TRBV28 and TRBJ2-7, with TRBD2 matching over 13 bases. CDR3 length: 16 amino acids. The germline CDR1 and CDR2 sequences are MDHEN and SYDVKM. V dropped 6 bases and J dropped 3; count of bases not matched to a gene: 8. The CDR3 region is CASSLRLAGGGYEQYF. The CDR3 DNA reads TGTGCCAGCAGCCTCAGACTAGCGGGGGGCGGCTACGAGCAGTACTTC.

This clone appeared a few times. The J gene is TRBJ1-4, the V gene TRBV2; D gene unclear. Between the trimmed V and J ends, which lost 6 bases and 8 bases, there was a span of 7 bases. In germline, CDR1 is SNHLY, CDR2 FYNNEI. The CDR3 runs to 11 residues. CDR3 amino acids: CASRNSEKLFF. CDR3 sequence (DNA): TGTGCCAGCAGAAACAGCGAAAAACTGTTTTTT.

The CDR3 region is CASSRDRNYGYTF. Written as DNA, the CDR3 is TGTGCCAGCAGCAGGGACAGGAACTATGGCTACACCTTC. The chain carries TRBV11-1 and TRBJ1-2, with 8 positions matching TRBD1. Trimming took 5 bases from V and 2 from J; bases not matched to a gene: 1. Germline V CDR1 and CDR2: SGHAT, FQDESV (reference sequence). This CDR3 region has 13 residues.

The chain uses TRBV2 and TRBJ1-2; weak D call: TRBD1 (5 bases). CDR1 and CDR2 (germline): SNHLY, FYNNEI. The CDR3 sequence is 14 residues long. V lost 6 bases, J lost 5 bases, and 16 bases lay in between. CDR3 nucleotides: TGTGCCAGCAGCGCCGCCGGGGGGAGTTATGGCTACACCTTC. It yields the protein CASSAAGGSYGYTF.

This chain joins TRBV30 and TRBJ1-2, with D uncertain. Germline loops: CDR1 GTSNPN, CDR2 SVGIG (reference sequence). With 5 bases removed from V and 4 bases from J, the gap between germline ends came to 14 bases. The CDR3 consists of 13 residues. CDR3 DNA sequence: TGTGCCTGGTCGCCCCAATCTACCTATGGCTACACCTTC. Amino acids: CAWSPQSTYGYTF.

This clone appeared once. This chain joins TRBV6-5 and TRBJ1-1; 7 bases line up with TRBD1. The CDR3 is made up of 14 amino acids. Germline CDR1 MNHEY, CDR2 SVGAGI. Trimming took 5 bases from V and 1 from J; bases not matched to a gene: 4. CDR3 residues: CASSNRGGNTEAFF. CDR3 sequence (DNA): TGTGCCAGCAGTAACAGGGGTGGGAACACTGAAGCTTTCTTT.